The 29 T cell receptor beta chains presented below share a single source sample, sequenced in a study of control samples from healthy donors and cancer patients. Repertoires were generated with immunoSEQ multiplex PCR, while TCRdb's copy carries only in-frame clones and drops some. The sample records over 120,000 clones, more than 85% being singletons. The source material was blood. Receptors originate from a young man in good health.

The rearrangement joins TRBV5-1 to TRBJ1-6, with 7 bases matching TRBD1. The CDR3 spans 16 residues. The J segment lost 6 bases and the V segment lost 0 bases, leaving 6 bases of the junction unmatched. Germline assignment: CDR1 SGHRS and CDR2 YFSETQ. The CDR3 sequence: CASSLGAGTVNSPLHF. For the CDR3, the DNA is TGCGCCAGCAGCTTGGGAGCCGGGACAGTTAATTCACCCCTCCACTTT.

The chain couples TRBV11-2 to TRBJ1-2, with 7 bases identical to TRBD1. The V segment lost 5 bases and the J segment 7 bases; nucleotides outside the gene matches: 4. This CDR3 spans 12 amino acids. Looked up from germline, CDR1 is SGHAT and CDR2 is FQNNGV. The CDR3 sequence: CASSVTGRGYTF. The CDR3 DNA sequence: TGTGCCAGCAGCGTGACAGGGCGTGGCTACACCTTC.

Only one count was recorded for this clone. The chain links TRBV6-6 to TRBJ2-7; no definite D call. V was pared by 2 bases and J by 0 bases, with 11 bases between. CDR3 length: 15 residues. Germline V CDR1 and CDR2: MNHNY, SVGAGI (reference sequence). Here the CDR3 DNA reads TGTGCCAGCAGTTACGGCAGGCTGAGCTCCTACGAGCAGTACTTC. Translation gives CASSYGRLSSYEQYF.

The CDR3 coding sequence is TGTGCCATCAGTGAGTCGAGCGCAGGTAATACGCAGTATTTT. It encodes CAISESSAGNTQYF. The rearrangement uses TRBV10-3 and TRBJ2-3; D uncertain. This CDR3 region has 14 residues. Trimming removed 0 bases at V and 7 bases at J, with 11 bases between. The germline V gene has CDR1 ENHRY and CDR2 SYGVKD.

This CDR3 reads CASSPGTKSSYNSPLHF. CDR3 coding DNA: TGTGCCAGCAGCCCGGGGACGAAGAGCTCCTATAATTCACCCCTCCACTTT. The chain uses TRBV14 and TRBJ1-6, with a possible D match to TRBD1 (5 bases). V was clipped by 4 bases and J by 0 bases, with 13 bases between them. Germline loops: CDR1 SGHDN, CDR2 FVKESK. This CDR3 is 17 amino acids long.

There are a few counts of this clone. The chain uses TRBV6-6 and TRBJ1-5; D is perhaps TRBD1 (5 bases). The V gene's germline CDR1 is MNHNY and CDR2 SVGAGI (reference sequence). This CDR3 has 16 amino acids. V lost 1 base and J 1 base, leaving 11 bases between the germline ends. CDR3 residues: CASSYLAGRSNQPQHF. The CDR3 coding sequence is TGTGCCAGCAGTTACTTGGCGGGACGGAGCAATCAGCCCCAGCATTTT.

This chain joins TRBV7-9 and TRBJ2-3, with D hard to call. Germline CDR1 is SEHNR and CDR2 is FQNEAQ (reference sequence). V was shortened by 5 bases and J by 4 bases, with 10 bases between the two germline ends. The CDR3 is made up of 13 amino acids. The CDR3 bases are TGTGCCAGCAGCCATCGACCCTCAGATACGCAGTATTTT. Amino acid sequence: CASSHRPSDTQYF.

The chain carries TRBV6-1 and TRBJ2-2; D remains unclear. The CDR3 length is 14 residues. Trimming stripped 6 bases from V and 4 bases from J, with 12 bases between. Per germline, CDR1 MNHNS and CDR2 SASEGT. CDR3: CASSSTETTGELFF. CDR3 nucleotide sequence: TGTGCCAGCAGCTCTACCGAGACCACCGGGGAGCTGTTTTTT.

This clone came up a few times. CDR3 amino acids: CASRAWGRGAGELFF. In DNA, the CDR3 is TGTGCCAGCAGGGCTTGGGGCAGGGGGGCCGGGGAGCTGTTTTTT. The rearrangement uses TRBV28 and TRBJ2-2; D may be TRBD1 (7 bases). The CDR3 spans 15 residues. V lost 6 bases to trimming and J lost 6 bases, with 17 bases between them. Germline CDR1 MDHEN, CDR2 SYDVKM.

This chain joins TRBV6-5 and TRBJ2-1; 15 positions agree with TRBD2. Germline V gene sequence: CDR1 MNHEY, CDR2 SVGAGI. J gave up 7 bases and V 1 base, and 2 bases lay outside the gene matches. CDR3 length: 16 amino acids. CDR3 protein: CASSYFGLAGGNEQFF. In DNA, the CDR3 is TGTGCCAGCAGTTACTTCGGACTAGCGGGGGGGAATGAGCAGTTCTTC.

This chain uses TRBV6-5 with TRBJ2-2, with a weak D call TRBD1 (5 bases). The CDR3 consists of 14 residues. Germline V CDR1 and CDR2: MNHEY, SVGAGI. Trimming left V 0 bases short and J 9 bases short, with 11 bases between. This CDR3 reads CASSYSQGHRELFF. The CDR3 DNA sequence: TGTGCCAGCAGTTACTCCCAGGGCCACCGGGAGCTGTTTTTT.

The chain is built from TRBV5-6 and TRBJ2-1; D remains ambiguous. Per the germline V gene, CDR1 is SGHDT and CDR2 is YYEEEE. The CDR3 has 14 amino acids. The V end lost 0 bases, the J end lost 4 bases, and 8 bases lay between the germline ends. CDR3 nucleotide sequence: TGTGCCAGCAGCTTGGATTCGGCTTACAATGAGCAGTTCTTC. Protein sequence: CASSLDSAYNEQFF.

This chain uses TRBV27 with TRBJ1-1, with 11 bases fitting TRBD1. The trim removed 1 base at V and 3 bases at J, leaving 13 bases unmatched. Germline CDR1 reads MNHEY; CDR2 reads SMNVEV (reference sequence). The CDR3 has 19 amino acids. Here the CDR3 DNA reads TGTGCCAGCAGTTTATACTGGACAGGGGGCTCGAGGTCTGACACTGAAGCTTTCTTT. Amino acid sequence: CASSLYWTGGSRSDTEAFF.

The CDR3 DNA is TGTGCCAGTAGTATGGGCAGCTCCTATAATTCACCCCTCCACTTT. Residues: CASSMGSSYNSPLHF. This sequence joins TRBV19 and TRBJ1-6; D ambiguous. The CDR3 extends over 15 amino acids. CDR1 and CDR2 (germline): LNHDA, SQIVND (reference sequence). The V end lost 3 bases, the J end lost 0 bases, and 6 bases lay between the germline ends.

The gene calls are TRBV5-5 and TRBJ1-2; 11 nucleotides line up with TRBD1. Germline CDR1 SGHKS, CDR2 YYEKEE (reference sequence). V was pared by 3 bases and J by 4 bases, with 2 bases of the junction left unmatched. The CDR3 loop spans 14 amino acids. The CDR3 DNA reads TGTGCCAGCAGCTGGACAGGGGGCATCTATGGCTACACCTTC. Protein sequence: CASSWTGGIYGYTF.

The V call is TRBV29-1, the J call TRBJ1-1; TRBD1 is a possible D gene (6 bases). CDR1 and CDR2 from the germline V gene are SQVTM and ANQGSEA. The CDR3 extends over 13 amino acids. Trimming took off 4 bases at V and 4 bases at J, with 13 bases between the two ends. This CDR3 reads CSVGGKGGTEAFF. The CDR3 coding sequence is TGCAGCGTTGGGGGAAAAGGGGGCACTGAAGCTTTCTTT.

A note on this clone: The sample has other DNA sequences that encode this CDR3 too. The rearrangement joins TRBV5-1 to TRBJ2-1; D is ambiguous. The V gene lost 0 bases and the J gene lost 6 bases, with 1 base spanning the gap. The CDR3 loop spans 11 amino acids. Germline V CDR1 and CDR2: SGHRS, YFSETQ. CDR3 residues: CASSLANEQFF. The CDR3 region has the DNA TGCGCCAGCAGCTTGGCCAATGAGCAGTTCTTC.

This chain uses TRBV7-2 with TRBJ2-3; the match to TRBD1 covers 10 bases. Trimming removed 1 base from V and 0 bases from J; junction bases left unmatched: 1. From germline, CDR1 is SGHTA and CDR2 FQGNSA. The CDR3 loop spans 16 amino acids. Here the CDR3 DNA reads TGTGCCAGCAGCTTAGGGGACAGGGGAAGCACAGATACGCAGTATTTT. Its translation is CASSLGDRGSTDTQYF.

This sequence joins TRBV9 and TRBJ2-2, with TRBD1 matching over 8 bases. V was pared by 3 bases and J by 6 bases, with 4 bases of the junction left unmatched. This CDR3 is built from 14 residues. Germline CDR1 and CDR2: SGDLS and YYNGEE. The CDR3 DNA sequence: TGTGCCAGCAGCGAATCAGGGGGCTCCGGGGAGCTGTTTTTT. This translates into CASSESGGSGELFF.

This clone was recorded at least ten times. This sequence joins TRBV14 and TRBJ1-6; 7 nucleotides match TRBD1. The length of the CDR3 is 15 residues. Germline CDR1 reads SGHDN; CDR2 reads FVKESK. J lost 7 bases, V lost 3 bases, and 6 bases had no gene match. In DNA, the CDR3 is TGTGCCAGCAGCCAGACCCAGGGGGTGAATTCACCCCTCCACTTT. Its translation is CASSQTQGVNSPLHF.

This chain uses TRBV28 with TRBJ1-2; no definite D call. CDR1 is MDHEN and CDR2 is SYDVKM in the germline V gene. The V and J ends lost 6 bases and 11 bases respectively, with 13 bases between them. This CDR3 comprises 11 residues. CDR3 sequence (DNA): TGTGCCAGCAGACCCCGTGTTGGGTACACCTTC. Amino acid sequence: CASRPRVGYTF.

The V call is TRBV19, the J call TRBJ2-1; 7 positions match TRBD1. Germline V gives CDR1 LNHDA, CDR2 SQIVND (reference sequence). This CDR3 comprises 14 residues. With V trimmed by 0 bases and J by 15 bases, 11 bases remained unmatched. CDR3: CASSIDHRGPLRFF. CDR3 DNA: TGTGCCAGTAGTATAGATCATAGGGGGCCTTTGCGGTTCTTC.

This sequence joins TRBV28 and TRBJ2-3; TRBD2 matches at 12 bases. The germline V gene has CDR1 MDHEN and CDR2 SYDVKM. This CDR3 spans 16 amino acids. V dropped 7 bases and J dropped 5; count of bases not matched to a gene: 10. DNA for the CDR3: TGTGCCAGCACCGAATCTAGCGGGGGGGCGGGAGATACGCAGTATTTT. Amino acids: CASTESSGGAGDTQYF.

The chain couples TRBV9 to TRBJ1-5, with D tentatively TRBD1 (5 bases). The CDR3 extends over 14 amino acids. The germline gives CDR1 SGDLS, CDR2 YYNGEE. Trimming pared 0 bases from V and 6 bases from J, leaving 10 bases between. CDR3 nucleotides: TGTGCCAGCAGCGTAGAGGGGTTCGGTCAGCCCCAGCATTTT. Translating gives CASSVEGFGQPQHF.

This chain uses TRBV27 with TRBJ1-3; no clear D. With 6 bases removed from V and 2 bases from J, the gap between germline ends came to 17 bases. Germline values: CDR1 MNHEY, CDR2 SMNVEV (reference sequence). The CDR3 is made up of 16 amino acids. The CDR3 is CASSKHTLGTGNTIYF. Written as DNA, the CDR3 is TGTGCCAGCAGCAAACATACCTTAGGGACTGGAAACACCATATATTTT.

The rearrangement uses TRBV6-6 and TRBJ1-1; possible D gene TRBD1, 6 bases. Germline CDR1 and CDR2: MNHNY and SVGAGI (reference sequence). Between the trimmed V and J ends, which lost 2 bases and 5 bases, there was a span of 18 bases. This CDR3 is 16 amino acids long. CDR3 DNA sequence: TGTGCCAGCAGTTACGGTGGGGGCGGAGGGTTGACTGAAGCTTTCTTT. Amino acid sequence: CASSYGGGGGLTEAFF.

The chain is built from TRBV5-5 and TRBJ2-2; TRBD1 aligns across 7 bases. V was clipped by 1 base and J by 4 bases; unmatched bases: 7. The CDR3 is 16 amino acids. Germline CDR1 is SGHKS and CDR2 is YYEKEE (reference sequence). CDR3 in amino acids: CASSLRGTAFTGELFF. For the CDR3, the DNA is TGTGCCAGCAGCTTGAGGGGGACAGCCTTCACCGGGGAGCTGTTTTTT.

This chain joins TRBV13 and TRBJ2-2; TRBD1 might be the D (5 bases). The germline gives CDR1 PRHDT, CDR2 FYEKMQ (reference sequence). The germline V and J ends were trimmed by 4 bases and 0 bases, with 6 bases remaining between them. The CDR3 has 14 residues. CDR3 nucleotide sequence: TGTGCCAGCAGCTCAGGGTCGAACACCGGGGAGCTGTTTTTT. Its protein product is CASSSGSNTGELFF.

The V call is TRBV5-4, the J call TRBJ2-3; D unclear. Trimming took 4 bases from V and 8 from J, leaving 11 bases between them. The germline V gene encodes CDR1 SGHNT and CDR2 YYREEE (reference sequence). The CDR3 length is 12 residues. In nucleotides, the CDR3 is TGTGCCAGCAGCGAGGCATACTCTACGCAGTATTTT. It codes for CASSEAYSTQYF.